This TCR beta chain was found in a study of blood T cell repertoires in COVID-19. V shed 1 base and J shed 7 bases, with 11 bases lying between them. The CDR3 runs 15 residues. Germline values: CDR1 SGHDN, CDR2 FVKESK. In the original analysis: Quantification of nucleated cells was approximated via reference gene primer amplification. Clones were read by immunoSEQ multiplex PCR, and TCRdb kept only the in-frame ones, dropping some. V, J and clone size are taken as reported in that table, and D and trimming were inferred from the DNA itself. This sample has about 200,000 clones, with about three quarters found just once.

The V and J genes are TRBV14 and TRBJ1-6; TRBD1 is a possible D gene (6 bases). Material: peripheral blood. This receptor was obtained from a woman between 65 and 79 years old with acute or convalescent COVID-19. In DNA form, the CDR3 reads TGTGCCAGCAGCCAAGCCGGGACACAGAATTCACCCCTCCACTTT. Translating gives CASSQAGTQNSPLHF.